This T cell receptor (beta chain) was profiled in a study of cytomegalovirus exposure and HLA in healthy donors. Trimming removed 11 bases at V and 5 bases at J, with 18 bases between. Germline loops: CDR1 ENHRY, CDR2 SYGVKD. The CDR3 is 13 amino acids. The table came from immunoSEQ multiplex PCR; TCRdb's copy has only in-frame clones and leaves some out. This sample carries around 150,000 clones, roughly 86% of them seen once, and the ten largest clones take 4% to 5%. The chain uses TRBV10-3 and TRBJ2-5; D perhaps matches TRBD2 (6 bases). This TCR was sampled from a young man in good health and CMV-seropositive. Source material: PBMCs. The CDR3 loop is CALGEAGGETQYF. For the CDR3, the DNA is TGTGCCTTGGGAGAGGCTGGAGGGGAGACCCAGTACTTC.